This TCR beta chain is drawn from a study of T cell changes during pregnancy in multiple sclerosis. Produced via immunoSEQ multiplex PCR; TCRdb's table is partial and in-frame only. The sample has some 36,000 clones; approximately 91% are singletons. Germline V gives CDR1 MDHEN, CDR2 SYDVKM. V dropped 1 base and J dropped 7 bases, with 10 bases sitting between them. The CDR3 extends over 13 amino acids. J is TRBJ1-2 and V is TRBV28; possibly TRBD1 for D (6 bases). The clonotype originates from a female donor in good health, enrolled as a control in a pregnancy study. Sequencing used peripheral blood, obtained in the second trimester of pregnancy. In nucleotides, the CDR3 is TGTGCCAGCAGTTTATACAGGGCTTCTGGCTACACCTTC. The encoded protein is CASSLYRASGYTF.